What follows are 5 T cell receptor beta chains derived from one specimen sequenced in a study of blood T cells in healthy people across ages. Combining a sample-barcoded 5' primer with a J-beta primer mix, a second PCR ran for roughly 6 to 12 cycles. TCRdb processed the 5' RACE reads anew with MiXCR; each CDR3 protein has one entry. The sample yields over 1,500,000 distinct CDR3 sequences, about 50% seen once. Sequenced sample: blood. The receptors originated from a woman between 35 and 50 years old in good health.

This rearrangement joins TRBV7-2 to TRBJ2-1; D not resolved. The J call is uncertain, as TRBJ2-7 better fits the DNA end. Germline V gives CDR1 SGHTA, CDR2 FQGNSA. This CDR3 comprises 16 residues. The CDR3 sequence is CASSYNSILSCNEQYF. In DNA form, the CDR3 reads TGTGCCAGCAGCTACAACAGTATCCTTTCCTGCAATGAGCAGTACTTC.

V and J are TRBV15 and TRBJ2-1, with 9 bases lining up with TRBD1. Germline values: CDR1 LNHNV, CDR2 YYDKDF (reference sequence). Losses at the gene ends were 2 bases for V and 7 bases for J; bases not matched to a gene: 12. This CDR3 contains 17 residues. For the CDR3, the DNA is TGTGCCACCAGCAGATCCGGCCGGACAGGGGCATGGAATGAGCAGTTCTTC. The encoded protein is CATSRSGRTGAWNEQFF. The variable domain in full, completed from reference TRBV15 and TRBJ2-1, reads DAMVIQNPRYQVTQFGKPVTLSCSQTLNHNVMYWYQQKSSQAPKLLFHYYDKDFNNEADTPDNFQSRRPNTSFCFLDIRSPGLGDTAMYLCATSRSGRTGAWNEQFFGPGTRLTVL.

The genes are TRBV20-1 and TRBJ2-1, with 11 bases identical to TRBD2. The CDR3 loop spans 16 amino acids. Trimming removed 2 bases from V and 8 bases from J; junction bases left unmatched: 11. CDR1 and CDR2 from the germline V gene are DFQATT and SNEGSKA (reference sequence). The CDR3 nucleotides read TGCAGTGCTAGAAGGGTTAATAGCGGGGGGGCCGATGAGCAGTTCTTC. It translates to CSARRVNSGGADEQFF.

This clonotype showed up just a few times. CDR3 nucleotides: TGTGCCAGCAGCAGGATTGGGGTTGAGCAGTTCTTC. Its protein product is CASSRIGVEQFF. The chain couples TRBV6-2 or TRBV6-3 to TRBJ2-1; D is uncertain. The germline gives CDR1 MNHEY, CDR2 SVGEGT. V lost 6 bases and J 9 bases, leaving 12 bases between the germline ends. This CDR3 is 12 amino acids long.

The genes are TRBV5-1 and TRBJ1-5; TRBD1 matches 8 bases. Trimming cost V 4 bases and J 7 bases; bases outside gene matches: 7. CDR3 length equals 14 residues. Germline V gene lookup returns CDR1 SGHRS and CDR2 YFSETQ. The CDR3 here is CASSIGQGSQPQHF. In DNA form, the CDR3 reads TGCGCCAGCAGCATTGGACAGGGAAGCCAGCCCCAGCATTTT.